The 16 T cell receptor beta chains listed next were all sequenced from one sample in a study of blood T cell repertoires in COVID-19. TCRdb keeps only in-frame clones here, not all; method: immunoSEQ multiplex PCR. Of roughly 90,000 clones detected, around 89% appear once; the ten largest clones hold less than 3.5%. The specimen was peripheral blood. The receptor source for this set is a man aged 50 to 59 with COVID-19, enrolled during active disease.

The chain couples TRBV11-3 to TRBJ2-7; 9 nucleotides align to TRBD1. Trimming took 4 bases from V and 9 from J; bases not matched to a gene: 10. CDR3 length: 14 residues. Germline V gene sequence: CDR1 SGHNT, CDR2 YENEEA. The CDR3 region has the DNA TGTGCCAGCAGCTCGCCGGGACAGGGAGGTGTGCAGTACTTC. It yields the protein CASSSPGQGGVQYF.

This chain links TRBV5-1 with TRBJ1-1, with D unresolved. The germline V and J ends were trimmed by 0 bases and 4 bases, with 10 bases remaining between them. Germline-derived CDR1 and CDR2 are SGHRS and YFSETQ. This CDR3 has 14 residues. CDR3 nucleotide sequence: TGCGCCAGCAGCTTGGCCGGCGGGAGCACTGAAGCTTTCTTT. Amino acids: CASSLAGGSTEAFF.

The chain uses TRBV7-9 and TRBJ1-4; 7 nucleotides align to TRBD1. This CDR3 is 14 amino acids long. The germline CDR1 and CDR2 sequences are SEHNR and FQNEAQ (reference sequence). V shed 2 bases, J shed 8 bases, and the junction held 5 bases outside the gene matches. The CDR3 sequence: CASSLRQGGEKLFF. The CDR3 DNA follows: TGTGCCAGCAGCTTAAGACAGGGAGGAGAAAAACTGTTTTTT.

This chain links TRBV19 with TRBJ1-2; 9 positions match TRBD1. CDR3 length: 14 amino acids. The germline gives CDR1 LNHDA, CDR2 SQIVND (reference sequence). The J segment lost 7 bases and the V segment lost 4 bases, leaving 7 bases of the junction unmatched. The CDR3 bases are TGTGCCAGTAGTAGGGACAGGGTAAGGTCTGGCTACACCTTC. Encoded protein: CASSRDRVRSGYTF.

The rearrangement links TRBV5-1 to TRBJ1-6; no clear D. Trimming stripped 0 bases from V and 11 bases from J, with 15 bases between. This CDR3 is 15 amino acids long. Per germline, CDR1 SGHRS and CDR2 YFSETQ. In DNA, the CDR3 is TGCGCCAGCAGCTTGGCCTACGTTGGGAGTGCACCCCTCCACTTT. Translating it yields CASSLAYVGSAPLHF. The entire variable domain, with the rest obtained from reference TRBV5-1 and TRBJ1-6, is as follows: KAGVTQTPRYLIKTRGQQVTLSCSPISGHRSVSWYQQTPGQGLQFLFEYFSETQRNKGNFPGRFSGRQFSNSRSEMNVSTLELGDSALYLCASSLAYVGSAPLHFGNGTRLTVT.

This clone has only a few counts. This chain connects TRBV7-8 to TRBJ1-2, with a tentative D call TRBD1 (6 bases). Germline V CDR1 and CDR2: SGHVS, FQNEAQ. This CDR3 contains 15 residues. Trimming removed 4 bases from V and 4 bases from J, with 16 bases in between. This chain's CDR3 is CASSYRDKARYGYTF. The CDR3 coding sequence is TGTGCCAGCAGCTACCGGGACAAGGCTCGCTATGGCTACACCTTC.

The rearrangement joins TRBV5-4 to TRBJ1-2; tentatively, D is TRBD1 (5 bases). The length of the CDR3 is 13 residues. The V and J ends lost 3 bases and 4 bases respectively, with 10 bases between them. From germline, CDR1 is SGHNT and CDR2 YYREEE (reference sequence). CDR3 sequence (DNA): TGTGCCAGCAGCTCGCAGGGTCCCTATGGCTACACCTTC. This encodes CASSSQGPYGYTF.

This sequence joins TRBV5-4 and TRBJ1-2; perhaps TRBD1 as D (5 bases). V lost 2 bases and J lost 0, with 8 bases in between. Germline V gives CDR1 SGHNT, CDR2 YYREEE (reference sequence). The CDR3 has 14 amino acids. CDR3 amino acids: CASSFGGTNYGYTF. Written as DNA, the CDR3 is TGTGCCAGCAGCTTTGGGGGGACTAACTATGGCTACACCTTC.

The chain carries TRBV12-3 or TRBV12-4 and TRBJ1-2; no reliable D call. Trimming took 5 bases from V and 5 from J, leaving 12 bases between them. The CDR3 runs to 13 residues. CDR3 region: CASSPTVEYGYTF. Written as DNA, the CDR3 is TGTGCCAGCAGTCCTACAGTGGAATATGGCTACACCTTC.

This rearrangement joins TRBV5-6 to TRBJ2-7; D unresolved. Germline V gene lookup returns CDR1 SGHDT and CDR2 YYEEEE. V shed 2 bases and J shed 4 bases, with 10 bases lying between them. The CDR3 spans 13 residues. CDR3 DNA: TGTGCCAGCAGCTTACGAGATGAATACGAGCAGTACTTC. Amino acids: CASSLRDEYEQYF.

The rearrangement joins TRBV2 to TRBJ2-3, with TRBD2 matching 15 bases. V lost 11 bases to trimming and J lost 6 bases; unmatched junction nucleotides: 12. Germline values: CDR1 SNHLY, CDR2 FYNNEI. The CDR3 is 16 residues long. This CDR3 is CAQHRTSGGAMDTQYF. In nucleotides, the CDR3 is TGTGCCCAACATAGGACTAGCGGGGGGGCCATGGATACGCAGTATTTT.

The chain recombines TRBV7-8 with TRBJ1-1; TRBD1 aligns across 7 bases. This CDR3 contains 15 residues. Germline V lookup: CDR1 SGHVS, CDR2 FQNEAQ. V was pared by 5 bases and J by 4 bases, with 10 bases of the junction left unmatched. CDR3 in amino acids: CASSPRRGHGTEAFF. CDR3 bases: TGTGCCAGCAGCCCAAGAAGGGGGCATGGCACTGAAGCTTTCTTT.

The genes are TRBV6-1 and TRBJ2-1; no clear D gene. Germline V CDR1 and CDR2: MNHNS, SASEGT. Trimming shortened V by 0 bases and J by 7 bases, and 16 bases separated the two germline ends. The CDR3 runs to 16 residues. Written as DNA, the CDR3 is TGTGCCAGCAGTGAAGCCCGCGGAGCTAAAAAGAATGAGCAGTTCTTC. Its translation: CASSEARGAKKNEQFF.

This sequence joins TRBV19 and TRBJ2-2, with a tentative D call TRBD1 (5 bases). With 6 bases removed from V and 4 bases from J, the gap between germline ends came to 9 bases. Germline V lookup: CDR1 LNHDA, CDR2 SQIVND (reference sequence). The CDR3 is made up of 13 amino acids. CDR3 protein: CASRQQVTGELFF. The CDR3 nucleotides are TGTGCCAGTAGACAACAGGTCACCGGGGAGCTGTTTTTT.

CDR3 amino acids: CASSQAAYGYEQFF. The CDR3 coding sequence is TGTGCCAGCAGCCAAGCTGCGTACGGTTATGAGCAGTTCTTC. The J gene is TRBJ2-1, the V gene TRBV3-1 (or the pseudogene TRBV3-2); D uncertain. Germline CDR1 is LGHDT and CDR2 is YNNKEL (reference sequence). The CDR3 covers 14 residues. V was pared by 1 base and J by 8 bases, with 12 bases between.

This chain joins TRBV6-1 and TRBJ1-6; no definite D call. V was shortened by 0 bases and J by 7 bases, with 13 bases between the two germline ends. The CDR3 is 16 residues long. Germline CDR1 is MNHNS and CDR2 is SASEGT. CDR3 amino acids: CASSEAYGEENSPLHF. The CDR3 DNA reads TGTGCCAGCAGTGAAGCTTACGGGGAGGAGAATTCACCCCTCCACTTT.